Below are 23 T cell receptor beta chains sequenced from a single sample in a study of shared clonotypes between healthy human individuals (dated by TCRdb to the early 2020s). Libraries were made using the immunoSEQ multiplex PCR assay. In TCRdb, the immuneACCESS table is reduced to in-frame sequences with V and J assigned. These tables do not hold every clone; where another copy was compared, an unresolved V gene accounts for under half, and the others remain unexplained. Across this sample there are about 1.5 million clones, with 98% seen only once. The ten largest account for roughly 0.42% of the sample. The sample consisted of naive CD4+ T cells sorted from blood. The sample's cell subset or site label is to be understood as: CD45RA+ positively selected. Every receptor here comes from a young man in good health.

The gene calls are TRBV25-1 and TRBJ1-4, with D uncertain. The CDR3 totals 12 residues. Germline assignment: CDR1 MGHDK and CDR2 SYGVNS. V lost 2 bases, J lost 8 bases, and 6 bases lay in between. The CDR3 region has the DNA TGTGCCAGCAGTGAAGGTGGGGAAAAACTGTTTTTT. Translating it yields CASSEGGEKLFF.

The table lists this clone with a few counts. In the same sample, other DNA sequences code for this CDR3. The J gene is TRBJ2-7, the V gene TRBV5-1; 10 positions match TRBD1. Germline values: CDR1 SGHRS, CDR2 YFSETQ. The CDR3 is made up of 14 amino acids. V lost 0 bases and J lost 6; bases outside the gene matches: 3. In DNA, the CDR3 is TGCGCCAGCAGCTTGGGACAGGGGGCTCGCGAGCAGTACTTC. Its protein is CASSLGQGAREQYF.

About this clone: This sample includes further DNA sequences coding for the same CDR3. The rearrangement joins TRBV7-9 to TRBJ1-2; the D gene is possibly TRBD1 (5 bases). Germline values: CDR1 SEHNR, CDR2 FQNEAQ (reference sequence). V was clipped by 0 bases and J by 5 bases, with 7 bases between them. This CDR3 spans 13 amino acids. The CDR3 spells CASSLASGYGYTF. CDR3 DNA: TGTGCCAGCAGCTTAGCATCAGGGTATGGCTACACCTTC.

The chain links TRBV4-1 to TRBJ2-1, with a possible D match to TRBD2 (5 bases). Germline loops: CDR1 MGHRA, CDR2 YSYEKL. Deletions cut 8 bases from V and 0 bases from J, with 11 bases between. This CDR3 is 14 amino acids long. The CDR3: CASSYRDSYNEQFF. CDR3 coding DNA: TGCGCCAGCTCCTACCGGGACTCCTACAATGAGCAGTTCTTC.

The CDR3 DNA follows: TGTGCCAGCAGCACCGGACTAGTCACAGATACGCAGTATTTT. Its translation is CASSTGLVTDTQYF. The chain has TRBV5-4 and TRBJ2-3; TRBD2 agrees at 7 bases. The V gene end was trimmed by 4 bases and the J gene end by 2 bases; junction bases not matched to a gene: 4. The CDR3 sequence is 14 residues long. Germline CDR1 SGHNT, CDR2 YYREEE (reference sequence).

The chain couples TRBV9 to TRBJ2-1; TRBD2 matches at 11 bases. Trimming took 2 bases from V and 6 from J; bases not matched to a gene: 4. The CDR3 has 15 amino acids. Looked up from germline, CDR1 is SGDLS and CDR2 is YYNGEE. The CDR3 nucleotides read TGTGCCAGCAGCGTCAGACTAGCGGGGTTCAATGAGCAGTTCTTC. It yields the protein CASSVRLAGFNEQFF.

The rearrangement joins TRBV5-1 to TRBJ1-1, with 7 bases matching TRBD1. The germline gives CDR1 SGHRS, CDR2 YFSETQ. The junction had 2 bases not matched to a gene; V was cut back by 2 bases and J by 4 bases. The CDR3 covers 13 residues. The CDR3 region is CASSFTGATEAFF. The CDR3 DNA is TGCGCCAGCAGCTTCACAGGGGCCACTGAAGCTTTCTTT.

The gene calls are TRBV2 and TRBJ2-2; D gene unclear. The V end lost 6 bases, the J end lost 1 base, and 9 bases lay between the germline ends. The CDR3 is made up of 14 amino acids. Germline CDR1 reads SNHLY; CDR2 reads FYNNEI. The CDR3 here is CASRALRNTGELFF. CDR3 nucleotides: TGTGCCAGCAGGGCTCTTAGGAACACCGGGGAGCTGTTTTTT.

This sequence joins TRBV2 and TRBJ2-1, with D maybe TRBD1 (6 bases). CDR1 SNHLY and CDR2 FYNNEI come from the germline V gene. Trimming cost V 6 bases and J 5 bases, with 17 bases left between them. The CDR3 runs 15 residues. DNA for the CDR3: TGTGCCAGCAGAAAACAGGGAGTTTCCGACAATGAGCAGTTCTTC. It specifies CASRKQGVSDNEQFF.

The gene calls are TRBV27 and TRBJ1-5; D remains unclear. Germline CDR1 is MNHEY and CDR2 is SMNVEV (reference sequence). Trimming left V 6 bases short and J 7 bases short, with 16 bases between. CDR3 size: 14 residues. The CDR3 sequence: CASSPMAPAQPQHF. The CDR3 bases are TGTGCCAGCAGCCCTATGGCCCCTGCGCAGCCCCAGCATTTT.

CDR3 amino acids: CASSLAWTDNEQFF. In nucleotides, the CDR3 is TGTGCCAGCAGCTTAGCCTGGACGGACAATGAGCAGTTCTTC. This sequence joins TRBV7-9 and TRBJ2-1; D ambiguous. With 0 bases removed from V and 5 bases from J, the gap between germline ends came to 8 bases. Per the germline V gene, CDR1 is SEHNR and CDR2 is FQNEAQ (reference sequence). This CDR3 is 14 amino acids long.

The chain joins TRBV15 to TRBJ2-1; possible D gene TRBD1, 6 bases. Trimming shortened V by 0 bases and J by 9 bases, and 18 bases separated the two germline ends. In germline, CDR1 is LNHNV, CDR2 YYDKDF (reference sequence). This CDR3 comprises 16 residues. Here the CDR3 DNA reads TGTGCCACCAGCAGAGATCGATTACAGGGTTTTCGTGAGCAGTTCTTC. Translated, it gives CATSRDRLQGFREQFF.

The V and J genes are TRBV2 and TRBJ2-7; 7 bases are a match to TRBD1. Germline CDR1 reads SNHLY; CDR2 reads FYNNEI. The CDR3 loop spans 14 amino acids. Losses at the gene ends were 4 bases for V and 4 bases for J; bases not matched to a gene: 7. The CDR3 DNA is TGTGCCAGCAGTGCAAGGGGGCTTTTATACGAGCAGTACTTC. Translating it yields CASSARGLLYEQYF. Supplemented by reference TRBV2 and TRBJ2-7, the full variable domain reads EPEVTQTPSHQVTQMGQEVILRCVPISNHLYFYWYRQILGQKVEFLVSFYNNEISEKSEIFDDQFSVERPDGSNFTLKIRSTKLEDSAMYFCASSARGLLYEQYFGPGTRLTVT.

The chain joins TRBV10-3 to TRBJ1-2, with TRBD1 as a possible D gene (5 bases). The CDR3 length is 11 residues. Germline CDR1 reads ENHRY; CDR2 reads SYGVKD. With 8 bases removed from V and 4 bases from J, the gap between germline ends came to 8 bases. CDR3 sequence: CAIGGAYGYTF. The CDR3, as DNA: TGTGCCATCGGGGGTGCCTATGGCTACACCTTC.

The chain has TRBV28 and TRBJ2-7; no definite D call. V was clipped by 4 bases and J by 2 bases, with 9 bases between them. CDR1 is MDHEN and CDR2 is SYDVKM in the germline V gene. The CDR3 extends over 13 amino acids. Here the CDR3 reads CASSSLSTYEQYF. The CDR3 bases are TGTGCCAGCAGTTCCCTTTCCACCTACGAGCAGTACTTC.

The J gene is TRBJ1-2, the V gene TRBV10-3, with a weak D call TRBD1 (5 bases). The CDR3 is made up of 13 amino acids. V lost 6 bases to trimming and J lost 2 bases, with 10 bases between them. Germline V lookup: CDR1 ENHRY, CDR2 SYGVKD. The CDR3 DNA sequence: TGTGCCATCAGAGACAGTGCCAACTATGGCTACACCTTC. It translates to CAIRDSANYGYTF.

The chain carries TRBV7-8 and TRBJ2-5, with D uncertain. CDR1 is SGHVS and CDR2 is FQNEAQ in the germline V gene. The CDR3 has 14 residues. V was pared by 1 base and J by 5 bases, with 11 bases between. The CDR3 coding sequence is TGTGCCAGCAGCTTAGTTCTAGGGTTGGAGACCCAGTACTTC. Translating gives CASSLVLGLETQYF.

The rearrangement links TRBV18 to TRBJ2-1; 7 positions match TRBD2. Germline V gives CDR1 KGHSH, CDR2 LQKENI. This CDR3 region has 16 residues. V dropped 0 bases and J dropped 6; count of bases not matched to a gene: 8. In DNA form, the CDR3 reads TGTGCCAGCTCACCACCGTCGGGAGGTGGGGGCAATGAGCAGTTCTTC. Translating it yields CASSPPSGGGGNEQFF. Based on the CDR3 plus reference TRBV18 and TRBJ2-1, the full variable domain is NAGVMQNPRHLVRRRGQEARLRCSPMKGHSHVYWYRQLPEEGLKFMVYLQKENIIDESGMPKERFSAEFPKEGPSILRIQQVVRGDSAAYFCASSPPSGGGGNEQFFGPGTRLTVL.

J is TRBJ2-2 and V is TRBV2; D ambiguous. Trimming stripped 3 bases from V and 0 bases from J, with 8 bases between. The CDR3 is made up of 15 amino acids. From germline, CDR1 is SNHLY and CDR2 FYNNEI. The chain's CDR3 is CASSDKGANTGELFF. The CDR3 coding sequence is TGTGCCAGCAGTGATAAGGGCGCGAACACCGGGGAGCTGTTTTTT. The full variable domain, its missing parts supplied by reference TRBV2 and TRBJ2-2, is EPEVTQTPSHQVTQMGQEVILRCVPISNHLYFYWYRQILGQKVEFLVSFYNNEISEKSEIFDDQFSVERPDGSNFTLKIRSTKLEDSAMYFCASSDKGANTGELFFGEGSRLTVL.

The rearrangement joins TRBV5-6 to TRBJ2-1; 13 bases are shared with TRBD2. Germline CDR1 SGHDT, CDR2 YYEEEE. The CDR3 contains 15 residues. V was clipped by 4 bases and J by 9 bases; unmatched bases: 7. The CDR3 sequence is CASSTSGRALFEQFF. The CDR3 DNA is TGTGCCAGCAGCACTAGCGGGAGGGCCTTGTTTGAGCAGTTCTTC.

Turning to this clone: Other DNA sequences from this sample encode an identical CDR3 as well. The chain uses TRBV18 and TRBJ2-6; 7 positions agree with TRBD1. Unmatched junction bases numbered 2, after V lost 6 bases and J lost 0 bases. The CDR3 totals 15 residues. The germline gives CDR1 KGHSH, CDR2 LQKENI. The CDR3 is CASSTGISGANVLTF. CDR3 nucleotide sequence: TGTGCCAGCTCGACAGGGATCTCTGGGGCCAACGTCCTGACTTTC.

The CDR3, as DNA: TGTGCCAGCAGACAGGTTCTGGGTACGCAGTATTTT. Its translation: CASRQVLGTQYF. This chain joins TRBV2 and TRBJ2-3; D is possibly TRBD1 (5 bases). Trimming removed 6 bases from V and 8 bases from J, with 12 bases in between. CDR3 length equals 12 residues. Germline-derived CDR1 and CDR2 are SNHLY and FYNNEI.

The genes are TRBV5-1 and TRBJ1-2, with D unresolved. Deletions cut 9 bases from V and 11 bases from J, with 17 bases between. The germline CDR1 and CDR2 sequences are SGHRS and YFSETQ. The CDR3 contains 11 residues. This chain's CDR3 is CAILGLALYTF. The CDR3 DNA reads TGCGCCATCTTGGGTTTAGCTCTTTACACCTTC.